The rows below give T cell receptor beta chains drawn from one sample of a study of blood T cells in healthy people across ages. TCRdb fed the 5' RACE reads into MiXCR, producing one record per CDR3 protein. In the table there are 550,000 to 700,000 distinct CDR3 sequences, approximately 30% of which are singletons. The sample taken for sequencing was blood. These receptors were collected from a woman aged 65 to 85 in good health. CDR3s include the opening cysteine and the closing phenylalanine or tryptophan. Fields, in order: D gene, J gene, clone size, V gene, CDR3 DNA, CDR3 protein. D genes are given only for firm matches. Rows give clone size only sometimes, using once, few, many, or a class for an expanded clone.

TRBD1 | TRBJ1-2 | few | TRBV3-1 | TGTGCCAGCAACTACAGGACAGGATCTAACTATGGCTACACCTTC | CASNYRTGSNYGYTF
TRBD1 | TRBJ1-2 | - | TRBV7-9 | TGTGCCAGCAGCTACAACTTCAGGGGGCGTACCTTC | CASSYNFRGRTF
- | TRBJ1-4 | many | TRBV12-3/TRBV12-4 | TGTGCCAGCAGTCCAACGGGGGGCCATAATGAAAAACTGTTTTTT | CASSPTGGHNEKLFF
- | TRBJ1-4 | - | TRBV12-3/TRBV12-4 | TGTGCCAGCAGTCCAACCAATAATGAAAAACTGTTTTTT | CASSPTNNEKLFF
- | TRBJ2-4 | - | TRBV6-6 | TGTGCCAGCAGGGAAAGACAAGAGGGGAAAAACATTCAGTACTTC | CASRERQEGKNIQYF
TRBD1 | TRBJ2-1 | - | TRBV20-1 | TGCAGTGCTAGACCCACAGGGGCCGGCAATGAGCAGTTCTTC | CSARPTGAGNEQFF
TRBD2 | TRBJ2-1 | few | TRBV11-2 | TGTGCCAGCAGCTTTCCGACAGGGACTAGCGGGGTTCGCTCCTACAATGAGCAGTTCTTC | CASSFPTGTSGVRSYNEQFF
- | TRBJ2-5 | - | TRBV12-3/TRBV12-4 | TGTGCCAGCATGCCCCCGGGGTCGGAGACCCAGTACTTC | CASMPPGSETQYF
- | TRBJ2-5 | - | TRBV6-2/TRBV6-3 | TGTGCCAGCAGTTTTATCGACAGGTCGGAACAGTACTTC | CASSFIDRSEQYF
TRBD1 | TRBJ2-1 | few | TRBV7-2 | TGTGCCAGCAGCAGGGACAGACTCAGGGCCAATGAGCAGTTCTTC | CASSRDRLRANEQFF
- | TRBJ2-3 | - | TRBV2 | TGTGCCACCCTGAGACAGGTGGGGGGAGATACGCAGTATTTT | CATLRQVGGDTQYF
- | TRBJ1-2 | - | TRBV28 | TGTGCCGGCAGTCCCCACCCAGGGGCACCCTATGGCTACACCTTC | CAGSPHPGAPYGYTF
- | TRBJ1-4 | - | TRBV7-9 | TGTGCCAGCAGTACCCTCCAGGAAAAACTGTTTTTT | CASSTLQEKLFF
- | TRBJ2-4 | - | TRBV12-3/TRBV12-4 | TGTGCCAGCAGTTTATGGAACCGTAAGGGGGAAAACATTCAGTACTTC | CASSLWNRKGENIQYF
- | TRBJ2-7 | few | TRBV21-1 | TGTGCCAGCAGCGCCCGTTATCTAGCGGGGGGCTCCTACGAGCAGTACTTC | CASSARYLAGGSYEQYF
TRBD2 | TRBJ2-5 | few | TRBV12-3/TRBV12-4 | TGTGCCAGCAGTTCCCGGGGAGCGGGGGGGCTCCCCTCAGAGACCCAGTACTTC | CASSSRGAGGLPSETQYF
- | TRBJ1-3 | - | TRBV7-2 | TGTGCCAGCAGCCGCGCCGTTTCCTCTGGAAACACCATATATTTT | CASSRAVSSGNTIYF
- | TRBJ2-6 | - | TRBV4-2 | TGTGCCAGCAGCCGACCGGGACAAATCTCTGGGGCCAACGTCCTGACTTTC | CASSRPGQISGANVLTF
- | TRBJ1-4 | few | TRBV2 | TGTGCCAGCAGTGATCCAGGGTCTAATAATGAAAAACTGTTTTTT | CASSDPGSNNEKLFF
- | TRBJ1-1 | - | TRBV20-1 | TGCAGTGCTAGAGGAGGAGCGGAGAACACTGAAGCTTTCTTT | CSARGGAENTEAFF
- | TRBJ2-7 | - | TRBV6-5 | TGTGCCAGCAGTACAGGGACGGATCTCTACGAGCAGTACTTC | CASSTGTDLYEQYF
TRBD1 | TRBJ1-2 | few | TRBV27 | TGTGCCAGCAGTTTATACCAGGGGGCTAACTATGGCTACACCTTC | CASSLYQGANYGYTF
- | TRBJ1-3 | few | TRBV20-1 | TGCAGTGCTAGAAAGGCGGGGAGCTCTGGAAACACCATATATTTT | CSARKAGSSGNTIYF
TRBD2 | TRBJ2-3 | few | TRBV14 | TGTGCCAGCAGCCACGGAATTAGCGGGGGCCGCACAGATACGCAGTATTTT | CASSHGISGGRTDTQYF
TRBD1 | TRBJ1-2 | many | TRBV20-1 | TGCAGTGCTGACAGGGGCAACTATGGCTACACCTTC | CSADRGNYGYTF
- | TRBJ2-1 | few | TRBV7-9 | TGTGCCAGCAGCCCGGGAAGCCGTGAGCAGTTCTTC | CASSPGSREQFF
TRBD1 | TRBJ2-5 | few | TRBV9 | TGTGCCAGCAGCGCCCACAGGGGAAGGGAGACCCAGTACTTC | CASSAHRGRETQYF
- | TRBJ2-1 | few | TRBV25-1 | TGTGCCAGCAGTGACGGGGGGCGGTACAATGAGCAGTTCTTC | CASSDGGRYNEQFF
- | TRBJ2-7 | few | TRBV20-1 | TGCAGTGCTAGCTACTTCTCCCCCTACGAGCAGTACTTC | CSASYFSPYEQYF
- | TRBJ2-7 | - | TRBV27 | TGTGCCAGCAGTTTCAAGACAGGACTCTACGAGCAGTACTTC | CASSFKTGLYEQYF
- | TRBJ1-5 | few | TRBV7-2 | TGTGCCAGCAGCTTAGTGTTAGGACAGCCCCAGCATTTT | CASSLVLGQPQHF
TRBD2 | TRBJ2-3 | few | TRBV6-5 | TGTGCCTCCGGAGGAGCGGGGAGCACAGATACGCAGTATTTT | CASGGAGSTDTQYF
TRBD2 | TRBJ2-1 | - | TRBV7-2 | TGTGCCAGCAGCTTAGGGACTAGAGATGAGCAGTTCTTC | CASSLGTRDEQFF
TRBD2 | TRBJ2-5 | few | TRBV28 | TGTGCCAGTACTAGCGAGAAGAGAGAGACCCAGTACTTC | CASTSEKRETQYF
TRBD1 | TRBJ1-4 | - | TRBV4-1 | TGCGCCAGCAGCCCTCTAGGAAGGGGGCTGTATGAAAAACTGTTTTTT | CASSPLGRGLYEKLFF
- | TRBJ1-2 | few | TRBV9 | TGTGCCAGCAGCGGAATAAAGGGCTACACCTTC | CASSGIKGYTF
- | TRBJ1-4 | - | TRBV18 | TGTGCCAGCTCACCACCAGGGACGACTAATGAAAAACTGTTTTTT | CASSPPGTTNEKLFF
- | TRBJ1-4 | once | TRBV24-1 | TGTGCCACCAGTGATTTGCCTTCCCCGGGACGATCTAATGAAAAACTGTTTTTT | CATSDLPSPGRSNEKLFF
- | TRBJ1-1 | few | TRBV29-1 | TGCAGCGTTGACTCCGGCTCTCGTGGAGCTTTCTTT | CSVDSGSRGAFF
TRBD2 | TRBJ2-1 | - | TRBV20-1 | TGCAGTGCCAGAAACCCCCTTGGGGGGGGGTCCCCCAATGAGCAGTTCTTC | CSARNPLGGGSPNEQFF
- | TRBJ1-6 | few | TRBV6-2/TRBV6-3 | TGTGCCAGCAGAAAACCCGACCGGTGGAATTCACCCCTCCACTTT | CASRKPDRWNSPLHF
- | TRBJ2-5 | few | TRBV7-2 | TGTGCCGGCAGCTCCGCCACAAGGGAGACCCAGTACTTC | CAGSSATRETQYF
TRBD1 | TRBJ2-7 | - | TRBV27 | TGTGCCAGCAGTTTAGGGACAGGGGGCTCAGAGCAGTACTTC | CASSLGTGGSEQYF
- | TRBJ2-2 | - | TRBV9 | TGTGCCAGCAGCGGGATCAGAACCGGGGAGCTGTTTTTT | CASSGIRTGELFF
- | TRBJ2-1 | - | TRBV3-1 | TGTGCCAGCAGTAGACAGGTGGGTAATGAGCAGTTCTTC | CASSRQVGNEQFF
- | TRBJ2-5 | few | TRBV6-5 | TGTGCCAGCAGCTCCACCCGACGGGGAAGGGTTTTC | CASSSTRRGRVF
- | TRBJ2-5 | - | TRBV4-2 | TGTGCCAGCAGCCAAGATTGGGGGGGGGCCCGCGAGACCCAGTACTTC | CASSQDWGGARETQYF
- | TRBJ1-6 | - | TRBV20-1 | TGCAGTGCTAGAGATCCTGTGGGGTTTGATTCACCCCTCCACTTT | CSARDPVGFDSPLHF
TRBD1 | TRBJ1-1 | - | TRBV27 | TGTGCCAGCCGTCCCTTGAGGACAGGGATGAACACTGAAGCTTTCTTT | CASRPLRTGMNTEAFF
- | TRBJ2-3 | - | TRBV6-4 | TGTGCCAGCAGTGCCGAATTTGATGCCGCAGATACGCAGTATTTT | CASSAEFDAADTQYF
- | TRBJ1-1 | - | TRBV10-3 | TGTGCCATCAGTGAGACCCCCGGGGGAGCCACTGAAGCTTTCTTT | CAISETPGGATEAFF
TRBD1 | TRBJ1-1 | few | TRBV7-8 | TGTGCCAGCAGCCCCGGGACAGGGTTATCGAACACTGAAGCTTTCTTT | CASSPGTGLSNTEAFF
TRBD2 | TRBJ2-3 | - | TRBV20-1 | TGCAGTGCAAGGACTAGCGGGCTCACAGATACGCAGTATTTT | CSARTSGLTDTQYF
- | TRBJ1-2 | - | TRBV24-1 | TGTGCCACCAGTGATTCAGATGGCTACACCTTC | CATSDSDGYTF
TRBD1 | TRBJ1-2 | - | TRBV7-2 | TGTGCCAGCAGCCCAACCGGGACAGGGGAGGCTGGCTACACCTTC | CASSPTGTGEAGYTF
- | TRBJ1-1 | few | TRBV7-2 | TGTGCCAGCAGCTTATATCAGGTGAACACTGAAGCTTTCTTT | CASSLYQVNTEAFF
- | TRBJ1-1 | few | TRBV5-1 | TGCGCCAGCAGCTTGGAGGGCCAGGGGAGGGCTGAAGCTTTCTTT | CASSLEGQGRAEAFF